These 32 T cell receptor beta chains originate from one sample sequenced in a study of T cell changes during pregnancy in multiple sclerosis (dated by TCRdb to about 2019). Library preparation was by the immunoSEQ multiplex PCR assay. This immuneACCESS table, as held by TCRdb, lists in-frame sequences with V and J called but not all clones. Of the missing ones, under half trace to an unresolved V gene in checked studies; the others have no known cause. The sample table contains 47,000 or so clones; only one count was recorded for around 91% of them. The ten most abundant clones make up under 6.5% of the sample. The source material was peripheral blood, sampled after pregnancy. The origin of the receptors is a female donor in good health, enrolled as a control in a pregnancy study.

The chain carries TRBV5-1 and TRBJ1-1, with 8 bases lining up with TRBD1. Per germline, CDR1 SGHRS and CDR2 YFSETQ. The CDR3 loop spans 17 amino acids. Trimming at V came to 4 bases and at J to 0 bases, leaving 11 bases not matched to a gene. The CDR3 is CASSDDRGWPMNTEAFF. DNA of the CDR3: TGCGCCAGCAGCGACGACAGGGGATGGCCAATGAACACTGAAGCTTTCTTT.

The V and J genes are TRBV7-8 and TRBJ1-1; D might be TRBD1 (5 bases). This CDR3 has 15 amino acids. CDR1 and CDR2 (germline): SGHVS, FQNEAQ. Between the trimmed V and J ends, which lost 5 bases and 4 bases, there was a span of 17 bases. As DNA, the CDR3 is TGTGCCAGCAGCCCCCAAGGGTGGGGGGGCACTGAAGCTTTCTTT. It encodes CASSPQGWGGTEAFF. The complete variable domain, with remaining parts taken from reference TRBV7-8 and TRBJ1-1, reads GAGVSQSPRYKVAKRGQDVALRCDPISGHVSLFWYQQALGQGPEFLTYFQNEAQLDKSGLPSDRFFAERPEGSVSTLKIQRTQQEDSAVYLCASSPQGWGGTEAFFGQGTRLTVV.

The V gene is TRBV9, the J gene TRBJ2-3, with D hard to call. Trimming cost V 1 base and J 2 bases, with 17 bases left between them. Germline assignment: CDR1 SGDLS and CDR2 YYNGEE. This CDR3 region has 17 residues. The chain's CDR3 is CASSVLGAHLPTDTQYF. CDR3 DNA sequence: TGTGCCAGCAGCGTATTAGGAGCACACTTACCCACAGATACGCAGTATTTT. Full variable domain (rest looked up from reference TRBV9 and TRBJ2-3): DSGVTQTPKHLITATGQRVTLRCSPRSGDLSVYWYQQSLDQGLQFLIQYYNGEERAKGNILERFSAQQFPDLHSELNLSSLELGDSALYFCASSVLGAHLPTDTQYFGPGTRLTVL.

This sequence joins TRBV7-6 and TRBJ2-7; the match to TRBD1 covers 9 bases. The germline gives CDR1 SGHVS, CDR2 FNYEAQ. This CDR3 region has 13 residues. The trim removed 11 bases at V and 4 bases at J, leaving 9 bases unmatched. The CDR3 region has the DNA TGTGCCTCGGGGACAGGGACCGCTTACGAGCAGTACTTC. It translates to CASGTGTAYEQYF.

The gene calls are TRBV11-1 and TRBJ1-2, with D tentatively TRBD1 (6 bases). V lost 5 bases to trimming and J lost 7 bases, with 23 bases between them. There are 16 residues in the CDR3. CDR1 is SGHAT and CDR2 is FQDESV in the germline V gene (reference sequence). CDR3 coding DNA: TGTGCCAGCAGCCCTCGGCTGGGGGCGTCTGAATCTGGCTACACCTTC. Translation: CASSPRLGASESGYTF.

J is TRBJ2-1 and V is TRBV5-1; 9 bases are a match to TRBD2. The V segment lost 0 bases and the J segment 4 bases; nucleotides outside the gene matches: 5. The CDR3 sequence is 16 residues long. Germline lookup yields CDR1 SGHRS and CDR2 YFSETQ. CDR3 nucleotides: TGCGCCAGCAGCTTGGGGGGACTAGCCACGTACAATGAGCAGTTCTTC. Translating gives CASSLGGLATYNEQFF.

This clone was counted a few times. The chain joins TRBV7-2 to TRBJ1-1; D is unresolved. The germline gives CDR1 SGHTA, CDR2 FQGNSA. The CDR3 covers 12 residues. Trimming pared 6 bases from V and 9 bases from J, leaving 14 bases between. CDR3 region: CASSYRHTQAFF. The CDR3 DNA sequence: TGTGCCAGCAGTTACAGACATACTCAAGCTTTCTTT. Based on the CDR3 plus reference TRBV7-2 and TRBJ1-1, the full variable domain is GAGVSQSPSNKVTEKGKDVELRCDPISGHTALYWYRQSLGQGLEFLIYFQGNSAPDKSGLPSDRFSAERTGGSVSTLTIQRTQQEDSAVYLCASSYRHTQAFFGQGTRLTVV.

The V and J genes are TRBV13 and TRBJ2-2; maybe TRBD1 (5 bases). This CDR3 has 17 residues. V was pared by 5 bases and J by 2 bases, with 18 bases between. CDR1 and CDR2 (germline): PRHDT, FYEKMQ (reference sequence). Here the CDR3 DNA reads TGTGCCAGCAGCCCCCGAGGCAGGGCAACCAACACCGGGGAGCTGTTTTTT. Protein: CASSPRGRATNTGELFF.

J is TRBJ2-1 and V is TRBV29-1; D might be TRBD1 (6 bases). CDR3 length equals 15 residues. CDR1 is SQVTM and CDR2 is ANQGSEA in the germline V gene. The germline V and J ends were trimmed by 1 base and 6 bases, with 16 bases remaining between them. The CDR3 sequence: CSVEVQGRSTNEQFF. In nucleotides, the CDR3 is TGCAGCGTTGAAGTTCAGGGGAGAAGTACCAATGAGCAGTTCTTC.

The chain combines TRBV7-2 with TRBJ1-3, with a weak D call TRBD1 (6 bases). The V end was cut by 5 bases, the J end by 4 bases, with 15 bases between. Germline lookup yields CDR1 SGHTA and CDR2 FQGNSA. The CDR3 length is 15 residues. CDR3 amino acids: CASSLDTGLGNTIYF. Here the CDR3 DNA reads TGTGCCAGCAGCCTAGATACAGGGCTCGGAAACACCATATATTTT.

This chain links TRBV6-6 with TRBJ1-5; a possible D gene is TRBD1 (6 bases). CDR3 length: 16 amino acids. Germline CDR1 reads MNHNY; CDR2 reads SVGAGI (reference sequence). Trimming took off 7 bases at V and 4 bases at J, with 20 bases between the two ends. The CDR3 DNA sequence: TGTGCCAGCAATGCACTGAACGACAGGTCGAATCAGCCCCAGCATTTT. Protein product: CASNALNDRSNQPQHF.

This sequence joins TRBV10-1 and TRBJ1-2; TRBD1 might be the D (6 bases). Germline V gene sequence: CDR1 WNHNN, CDR2 SYGVQD (reference sequence). V lost 4 bases, J lost 0 bases, and 9 bases lay in between. The CDR3 is 14 amino acids. The CDR3 region has the DNA TGCGCCAGCAGTGCCGACAGGACTAACTATGGCTACACCTTC. It yields the protein CASSADRTNYGYTF.

This clone has just a few counts. The CDR3 sequence: CASSGTGQGGNEQFF. CDR3 DNA sequence: TGTGCCAGCAGTGGCACGGGACAGGGGGGAAATGAGCAGTTCTTC. This rearrangement joins TRBV6-4 to TRBJ2-1; 11 bases match TRBD1. From germline, CDR1 is MRHNA and CDR2 SNTAGT. The CDR3 has 15 amino acids. V was pared by 4 bases and J by 7 bases, with 6 bases of the junction left unmatched.

CDR3 protein: CASSSAGQVAADTQYF. For the CDR3, the DNA is TGTGCCAGCAGTTCGGCGGGACAGGTGGCGGCAGATACGCAGTATTTT. This rearrangement joins TRBV28 to TRBJ2-3; 8 nucleotides match TRBD1. Germline CDR1 reads MDHEN; CDR2 reads SYDVKM. V was clipped by 4 bases and J by 4 bases; unmatched bases: 10. This CDR3 spans 16 amino acids. The whole variable domain, filled in from reference TRBV28 and TRBJ2-3, reads DVKVTQSSRYLVKRTGEKVFLECVQDMDHENMFWYRQDPGLGLRLIYFSYDVKMKEKGDIPEGYSVSREKKERFSLILESASTNQTSMYLCASSSAGQVAADTQYFGPGTRLTVL.

This sequence joins TRBV19 and TRBJ2-1; 13 bases are shared with TRBD2. Germline assignment: CDR1 LNHDA and CDR2 SQIVND (reference sequence). This CDR3 contains 15 residues. V dropped 6 bases and J dropped 8; count of bases not matched to a gene: 7. The chain's CDR3 is CASRLAGGPLDEQFF. As DNA, the CDR3 is TGTGCCAGTAGACTAGCGGGGGGGCCCTTAGATGAGCAGTTCTTC.

The chain carries TRBV30 and TRBJ2-7, with 10 bases matching TRBD2. The CDR3 runs 16 residues. Trimming took 4 bases from V and 0 from J; bases not matched to a gene: 9. In germline, CDR1 is GTSNPN, CDR2 SVGIG (reference sequence). The CDR3 DNA is TGTGCCTGGATTAGCCAGCGGGAGGGGAGCTCCTACGAGCAGTACTTC. This sequence encodes CAWISQREGSSYEQYF.

The chain carries TRBV5-1 and TRBJ2-5; TRBD2 aligns across 10 bases. The CDR3 has 16 amino acids. The germline gives CDR1 SGHRS, CDR2 YFSETQ. V lost 4 bases to trimming and J lost 7 bases; unmatched junction nucleotides: 13. CDR3 bases: TGCGCCAGCAGCGCCCGGACTAGCGGAGTTATGGGGACCCAGTACTTC. Protein: CASSARTSGVMGTQYF. Using reference TRBV5-1 and TRBJ2-5 for the parts outside the CDR3, the full variable domain is KAGVTQTPRYLIKTRGQQVTLSCSPISGHRSVSWYQQTPGQGLQFLFEYFSETQRNKGNFPGRFSGRQFSNSRSEMNVSTLELGDSALYLCASSARTSGVMGTQYFGPGTRLLVL.

The rearrangement uses TRBV7-3 and TRBJ1-2, with D perhaps matching TRBD1 (6 bases). The CDR3 has 18 residues. V was clipped by 1 base and J by 0 bases, with 18 bases between them. Per the germline V gene, CDR1 is SGHTA and CDR2 is FQGTGA. The CDR3 nucleotides read TGTGCCAGCAGCTTAAGGGGGGGCAGGAGACCTACTAACTATGGCTACACCTTC. It translates to CASSLRGGRRPTNYGYTF.

In this sample, this clone turned up once. The chain combines TRBV6-5 with TRBJ1-1, with D maybe TRBD1 (5 bases). Trimming removed 6 bases from V and 0 bases from J, with 14 bases in between. The CDR3 has 15 amino acids. Germline-derived CDR1 and CDR2 are MNHEY and SVGAGI. CDR3 loop: CASRFGGDMNTEAFF. CDR3 nucleotides: TGTGCCAGCAGGTTCGGGGGGGATATGAACACTGAAGCTTTCTTT.

The V gene is TRBV7-2, the J gene TRBJ2-1, with a tentative D call TRBD1 (6 bases). The CDR3 runs to 13 residues. The ends were cut back, 2 bases at V and 10 bases at J, with 12 bases in the middle. Looked up from germline, CDR1 is SGHTA and CDR2 is FQGNSA. This CDR3 is CASSLYGQTEQFF. The CDR3 DNA is TGTGCCAGCAGCTTATACGGACAGACGGAGCAGTTCTTC.

This chain connects TRBV30 to TRBJ2-7; unclear D gene. Trimming took off 2 bases at V and 5 bases at J, with 7 bases between the two ends. Germline CDR1 and CDR2: GTSNPN and SVGIG (reference sequence). This CDR3 spans 11 amino acids. This chain's CDR3 is CAWSLPNEQYF. The DNA of the CDR3 is TGTGCCTGGAGTCTACCCAACGAGCAGTACTTC.

CDR3 DNA: TGTGCCAGCAGGTTCCCACAGGGTGGGAACTATGGCTACACCTTC. Protein product: CASRFPQGGNYGYTF. The V gene is TRBV28, the J gene TRBJ1-2, with D maybe TRBD1 (6 bases). This CDR3 region has 15 residues. CDR1 is MDHEN, CDR2 SYDVKM, per germline. V dropped 6 bases and J dropped 2 bases, with 16 bases sitting between them.

The chain joins TRBV30 to TRBJ2-2; 12 bases are shared with TRBD1. The germline V gene encodes CDR1 GTSNPN and CDR2 SVGIG (reference sequence). With 4 bases clipped from V and 7 bases from J, the junction kept 7 bases outside the gene matches. The CDR3 totals 15 residues. CDR3 coding DNA: TGTGCCTGGACTCCGGGACAGGGGGCTGTCGGGGAGCTGTTTTTT. Its protein product is CAWTPGQGAVGELFF. The full variable domain, with the rest looked up from reference TRBV30 and TRBJ2-2, is SQTIHQWPATLVQPVGSPLSLECTVEGTSNPNLYWYRQAAGRGLQLLFYSVGIGQISSEVPQNLSASRPQDRQFILSSKKLLLSDSGFYLCAWTPGQGAVGELFFGEGSRLTVL.

V usage is TRBV9 and J usage is TRBJ1-6; tentatively, D is TRBD1 (5 bases). The V end was cut by 4 bases, the J end by 8 bases, with 16 bases between. The germline CDR1 and CDR2 sequences are SGDLS and YYNGEE. This CDR3 region has 15 residues. CDR3 sequence reads: CASSSRGEGYSPLHF. The DNA of the CDR3 is TGTGCCAGCAGCTCCCGAGGGGAGGGTTATTCACCCCTCCACTTT.

The V gene is TRBV10-3, the J gene TRBJ2-7, with D possibly matching TRBD1 (6 bases). This CDR3 is built from 12 residues. Trimming removed 5 bases at V and 5 bases at J, with 10 bases between. Looked up from germline, CDR1 is ENHRY and CDR2 is SYGVKD. The CDR3 DNA sequence: TGTGCCATCAGTACACAGGGCGACGAGCAGTACTTC. It specifies CAISTQGDEQYF.

The J gene is TRBJ2-3, the V gene TRBV10-2; D is unclear. CDR1 and CDR2 from the germline V gene are WSHSY and SAAADI. The CDR3 contains 15 residues. Trimming removed 0 bases from V and 3 bases from J, with 10 bases in between. CDR3 residues: CASSESWAPTDTQYF. CDR3 coding DNA: TGCGCCAGCAGTGAGTCTTGGGCCCCAACAGATACGCAGTATTTT.

This clone was seen only once. The rearrangement joins TRBV4-2 to TRBJ1-3; D gene unclear. Per germline, CDR1 LGHNA and CDR2 YNFKEQ. Trimming took 0 bases from V and 1 from J, leaving 7 bases between them. The CDR3 sequence is 15 residues long. Here the CDR3 DNA reads TGTGCCAGCAGCCAAGATCGGGTGTCTGGAAACACCATATATTTT. Translating gives CASSQDRVSGNTIYF.

This rearrangement joins TRBV19 to TRBJ2-7; tentatively, D is TRBD2 (5 bases). The CDR3 contains 12 residues. The germline gives CDR1 LNHDA, CDR2 SQIVND (reference sequence). V lost 6 bases to trimming and J lost 4 bases, with 10 bases between them. CDR3 DNA: TGTGCCAGTAGCGGGATAGGGTACGAGCAGTACTTC. Translated: CASSGIGYEQYF.

This clone appeared a single time. The chain joins TRBV5-1 to TRBJ2-7, with 9 nucleotides matching TRBD1. The CDR3 covers 17 residues. Germline V gives CDR1 SGHRS, CDR2 YFSETQ. The ends lost 0 bases at V and 5 bases at J; junction bases unmatched: 12. The CDR3 sequence is CASSLDVSGQGYNEQYF. Written as DNA, the CDR3 is TGCGCCAGCAGCTTGGATGTAAGTGGACAGGGGTATAACGAGCAGTACTTC.

CDR3 loop: CASTLLGFSYEQYF. As DNA, the CDR3 is TGTGCCAGCACCCTTTTGGGCTTTTCCTACGAGCAGTACTTC. The chain uses TRBV6-6 and TRBJ2-7, with unresolved D. CDR1 and CDR2 from the germline V gene are MNHNY and SVGAGI (reference sequence). The CDR3 loop spans 14 amino acids. V gave up 7 bases and J gave up 1 base, with 14 bases separating them.

V usage is TRBV9 and J usage is TRBJ2-3; D may be TRBD2 (7 bases). This CDR3 spans 16 amino acids. Germline V gives CDR1 SGDLS, CDR2 YYNGEE. V lost 0 bases and J lost 2, with 13 bases in between. The CDR3 is CASSVVGGGITDTQYF. The CDR3 bases are TGTGCCAGCAGCGTAGTGGGGGGGGGCATCACAGATACGCAGTATTTT.

The V call is TRBV19, the J call TRBJ2-5, with D uncertain. Looked up from germline, CDR1 is LNHDA and CDR2 is SQIVND (reference sequence). CDR3 size: 12 residues. V lost 8 bases and J 4 bases, leaving 11 bases between the germline ends. Here the CDR3 reads CASSGFGETQYF. The CDR3 bases are TGTGCCAGTTCGGGTTTTGGAGAGACCCAGTACTTC. The entire variable domain, with the rest obtained from reference TRBV19 and TRBJ2-5, is as follows: DGGITQSPKYLFRKEGQNVTLSCEQNLNHDAMYWYRQDPGQGLRLIYYSQIVNDFQKGDIAEGYSVSREKKESFPLTVTSAQKNPTAFYLCASSGFGETQYFGPGTRLLVL.